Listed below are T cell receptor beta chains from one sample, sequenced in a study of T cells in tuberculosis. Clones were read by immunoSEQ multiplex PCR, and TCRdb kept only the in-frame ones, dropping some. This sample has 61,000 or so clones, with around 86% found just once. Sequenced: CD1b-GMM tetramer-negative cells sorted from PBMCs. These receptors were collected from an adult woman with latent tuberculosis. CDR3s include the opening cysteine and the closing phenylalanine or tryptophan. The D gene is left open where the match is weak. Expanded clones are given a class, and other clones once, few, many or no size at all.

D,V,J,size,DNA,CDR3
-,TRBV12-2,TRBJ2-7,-,TGTGCAAGTCGTCGAACAGGACTAGCGCCCCGAGGGGAGCAGTACTTC,CASRRTGLAPRGEQYF
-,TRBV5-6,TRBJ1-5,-,TGTGCCAGCAGCTTGGCGAGGGATAGCAATCAGCCCCAGCATTTT,CASSLARDSNQPQHF
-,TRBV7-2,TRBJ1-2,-,TGTGCCAGCACCCGGGGGGGGACCGAAGCTAACTATGGCTACACCTTC,CASTRGGTEANYGYTF
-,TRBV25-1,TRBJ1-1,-,TGTGCCAGCAGTGAATCCCCGTTCGCGCGAGCTTTCTTT,CASSESPFARAFF
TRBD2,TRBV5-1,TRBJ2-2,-,TGCGCCAGCAGCTCGGGACTAGCGGGAGGAGGAAACACCGGGGAGCTGTTTTTT,CASSSGLAGGGNTGELFF
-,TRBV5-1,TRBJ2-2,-,TGCGCCAGCAGCTTTCGACAGTCGAACACCGGGGAGCTGTTTTTT,CASSFRQSNTGELFF
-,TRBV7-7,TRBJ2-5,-,TGTGCCAGCAGTCCTCTCGTGGGGCGGCAAGAGACCCAGTACTTC,CASSPLVGRQETQYF
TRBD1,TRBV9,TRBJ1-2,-,TGTGCCAGCGCGGGACAGGGGGCGCAGGGCTATGGCTACACCTTC,CASAGQGAQGYGYTF
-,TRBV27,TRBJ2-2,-,TGTGCCAGCAGTTTCCAGGGCGACACCGGGGAGCTGTTTTTT,CASSFQGDTGELFF
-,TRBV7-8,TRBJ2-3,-,TGTGCCAGCAGCTTAGCCTCGAGCGGCACTAGCACAGATACGCAGTATTTT,CASSLASSGTSTDTQYF
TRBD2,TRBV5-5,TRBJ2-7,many,TGTGCCAGCAGCGATCACGCTAGCGGGAGCACCTACGAGCAGTACTTC,CASSDHASGSTYEQYF
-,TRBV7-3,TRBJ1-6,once,TGTGCCAGCAGCTTGACAGCCGAATCACCCCTCCACTTT,CASSLTAESPLHF
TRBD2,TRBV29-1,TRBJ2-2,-,TGCAGCGTTGGACTAGCGGGAGGTCGTGGGAACACCGGGGAGCTGTTTTTT,CSVGLAGGRGNTGELFF
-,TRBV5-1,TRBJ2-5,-,TGCGCCAGCAGCTTGGAAGGGGGTCAAGAGACCCAGTACTTC,CASSLEGGQETQYF
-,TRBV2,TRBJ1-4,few,TGTGCCAGCAGGCTTCGACAGGATGAAAAACTGTTTTTT,CASRLRQDEKLFF
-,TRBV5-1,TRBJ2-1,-,TGCGCCAGCAGCGGTGGGGTTGGGGGCCCCTACAATGAGCAGTTCTTC,CASSGGVGGPYNEQFF
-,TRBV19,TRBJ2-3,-,TGTGCCAGTAGTAAGGACAGATACGCAAGGTATTTT,CASSKDRYARYF
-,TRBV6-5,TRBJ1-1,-,TGTGCCAGCAGTTACAGTTTGAGCCGAGACACTGAAGCTTTCTTT,CASSYSLSRDTEAFF
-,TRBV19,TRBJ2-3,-,TGTGCCAGTAGGCAGGGTTTTCTGCAGTATTTT,CASRQGFLQYF
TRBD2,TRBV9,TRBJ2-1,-,TGTGCCAGCAGCCCAGAAGGGACTAGCGGGAAGTATGAGCAGTTCTTC,CASSPEGTSGKYEQFF
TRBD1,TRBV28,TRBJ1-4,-,TGTGCCAGCCTACAGGGGCGGAGTGAAAAACTGTTTTTT,CASLQGRSEKLFF
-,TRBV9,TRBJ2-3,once,TGTGCCAGCAGCGTATGGGGGCTCGGAGATACGCAGTATTTT,CASSVWGLGDTQYF
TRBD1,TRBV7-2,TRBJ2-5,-,TGTGCCAGCAGCTCCCCGGGACAGGGAGAGACCCAGTACTTC,CASSSPGQGETQYF
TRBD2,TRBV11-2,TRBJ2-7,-,TGTGCCAGCAGCTTAAGCGGCGGGGGCTACGAGCAGTACTTC,CASSLSGGGYEQYF
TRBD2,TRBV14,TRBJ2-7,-,TGTGCCAGCAGCAAAAAACTCGGACTAGCGGGAGGGCCGGGCTACGAGCAGTACTTC,CASSKKLGLAGGPGYEQYF
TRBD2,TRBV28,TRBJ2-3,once,TGTGCCAGCAGTTTAGGCGGGGGGGCGGATACGCAGTATTTT,CASSLGGGADTQYF
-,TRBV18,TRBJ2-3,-,TGTGCCAGCTCACCAATAGCGGCGTTCACAGATACGCAGTATTTT,CASSPIAAFTDTQYF
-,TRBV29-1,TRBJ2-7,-,TGCAGCGTTGATTGGGGAGGTACGGACGAGCAGTACTTC,CSVDWGGTDEQYF
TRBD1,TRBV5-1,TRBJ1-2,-,TGCGCCAGCAGCCATGTGGAGGGGGCTGGCTACACCTTC,CASSHVEGAGYTF
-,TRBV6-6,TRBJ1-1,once,TGTGCCAGCAGTTACGACAGTAAAACTTTCTTT,CASSYDSKTFF
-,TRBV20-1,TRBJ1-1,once,TGCAGTGCAGAACGGTTGGCTGAAGCTTTCTTT,CSAERLAEAFF
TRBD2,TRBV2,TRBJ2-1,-,TGTGCCAGCAGTGGGACTAGGGCTGAGCAGTTCTTC,CASSGTRAEQFF
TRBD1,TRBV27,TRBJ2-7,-,TGTGCCAGCAGTCGGACAGGCTACTCCTACGAGCAGTACTTC,CASSRTGYSYEQYF
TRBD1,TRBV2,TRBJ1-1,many,TGTGCCAGCAGTGCGGAGACAGGGGGAACTGAAGCTTTCTTT,CASSAETGGTEAFF
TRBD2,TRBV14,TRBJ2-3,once,TGTGCCAGCAGCCAAGATCTAGCGGGATCCACAGATACGCAGTATTTT,CASSQDLAGSTDTQYF
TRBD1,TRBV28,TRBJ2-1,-,TGTGCCAGCAGTCCAGGGGGAAGCTCCTACAATGAGCAGTTCTTC,CASSPGGSSYNEQFF
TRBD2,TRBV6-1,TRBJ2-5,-,TGTGCCACCCGGGGGGGGCTCTTCCAAGAGACCCAGTACTTC,CATRGGLFQETQYF
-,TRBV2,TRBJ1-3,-,TGTGCCAGCAGCCGGGGGAGTTCTGGAAACACCATATATTTT,CASSRGSSGNTIYF
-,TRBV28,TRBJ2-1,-,TGTGCCAGCAGCGACCCGACACCAAACAATGAGCAGTTCTTC,CASSDPTPNNEQFF
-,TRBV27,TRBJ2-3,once,TGTGCCAGCAGTTTCTGGCGGAACACAGATACGCAGTATTTT,CASSFWRNTDTQYF
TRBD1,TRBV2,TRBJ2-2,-,TGTGCCAGCAAGACGACAGGGGGCACCACCGGGGAGCTGTTTTTT,CASKTTGGTTGELFF
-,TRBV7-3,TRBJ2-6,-,TGTGCCAGCAGCAAACAGGGTACTGGGGCCAACGTCCTGACTTTC,CASSKQGTGANVLTF
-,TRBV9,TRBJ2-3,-,TGTGCCAGCAGCGTAGAAGGCCAGGGTAGCACAGATACGCAGTATTTT,CASSVEGQGSTDTQYF
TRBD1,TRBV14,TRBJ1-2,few,TGTGCCAGCAGCGACCTAGGGGGCGCCTATGGCTACACCTTC,CASSDLGGAYGYTF
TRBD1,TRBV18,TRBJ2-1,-,TGTGCCAGCTCAGCAGGACAGGGAACCTACAATCAGCAGTTCTTC,CASSAGQGTYNQQFF